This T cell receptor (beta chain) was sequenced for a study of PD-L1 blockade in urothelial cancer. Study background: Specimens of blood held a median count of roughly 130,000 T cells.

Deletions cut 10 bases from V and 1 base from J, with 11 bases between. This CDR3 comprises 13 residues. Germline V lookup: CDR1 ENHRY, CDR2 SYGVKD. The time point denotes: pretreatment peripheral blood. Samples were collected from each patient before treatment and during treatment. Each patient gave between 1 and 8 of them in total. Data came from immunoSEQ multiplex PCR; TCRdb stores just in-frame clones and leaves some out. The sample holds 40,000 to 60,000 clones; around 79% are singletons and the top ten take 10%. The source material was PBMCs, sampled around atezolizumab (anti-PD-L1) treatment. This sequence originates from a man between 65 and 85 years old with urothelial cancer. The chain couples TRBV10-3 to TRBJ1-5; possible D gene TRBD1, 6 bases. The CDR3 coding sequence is TGTGCCACCAGAGGACAGAGCAATCAGCCCCAGCATTTT. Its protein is CATRGQSNQPQHF.